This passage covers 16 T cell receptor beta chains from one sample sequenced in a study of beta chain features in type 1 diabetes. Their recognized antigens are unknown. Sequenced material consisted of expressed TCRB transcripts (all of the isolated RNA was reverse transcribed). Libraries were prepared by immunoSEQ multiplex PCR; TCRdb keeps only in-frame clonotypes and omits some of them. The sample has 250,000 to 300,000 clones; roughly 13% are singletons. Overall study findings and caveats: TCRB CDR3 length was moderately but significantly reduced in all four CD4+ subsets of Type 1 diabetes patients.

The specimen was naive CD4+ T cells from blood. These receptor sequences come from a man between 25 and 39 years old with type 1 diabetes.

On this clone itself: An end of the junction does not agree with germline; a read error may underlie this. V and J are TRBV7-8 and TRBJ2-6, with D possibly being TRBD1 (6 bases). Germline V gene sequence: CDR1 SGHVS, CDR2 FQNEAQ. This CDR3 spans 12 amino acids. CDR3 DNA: TGTGCCAGCAGTCTAACAGGGCCTTCACCATCTTTC. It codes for CASSLTGPSPSF.

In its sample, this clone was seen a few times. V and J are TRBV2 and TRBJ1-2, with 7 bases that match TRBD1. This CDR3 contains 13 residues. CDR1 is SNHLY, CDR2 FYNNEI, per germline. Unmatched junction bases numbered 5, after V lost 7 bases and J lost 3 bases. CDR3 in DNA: TGTGCCAGCATTTCAGGGACAGACTATGGCTACACCTTC. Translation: CASISGTDYGYTF.

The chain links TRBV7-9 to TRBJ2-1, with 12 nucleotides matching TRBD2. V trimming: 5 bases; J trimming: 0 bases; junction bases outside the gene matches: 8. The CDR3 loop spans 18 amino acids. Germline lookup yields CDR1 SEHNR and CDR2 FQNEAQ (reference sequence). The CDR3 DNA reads TGTGCCAGCAGCCTTCCGGGACTAGCGGGCAGCTCCTACAATGAGCAGTTCTTC. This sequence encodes CASSLPGLAGSSYNEQFF.

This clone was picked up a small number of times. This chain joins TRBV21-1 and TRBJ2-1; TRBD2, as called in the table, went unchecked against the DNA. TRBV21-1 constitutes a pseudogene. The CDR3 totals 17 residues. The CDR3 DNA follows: TGTGCCAGCAGCAAAGGTCGAAAGCGGGAGGGATACAATGAGCAGTTCTTC. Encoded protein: CASSKGRKREGYNEQFF.

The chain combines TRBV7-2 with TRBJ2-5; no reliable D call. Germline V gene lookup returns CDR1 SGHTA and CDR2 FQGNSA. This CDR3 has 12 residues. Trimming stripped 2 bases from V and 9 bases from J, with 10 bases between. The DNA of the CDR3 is TGTGCCAGCAGCTTATTTGCGTCGGCCCAGTACTTC. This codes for CASSLFASAQYF.

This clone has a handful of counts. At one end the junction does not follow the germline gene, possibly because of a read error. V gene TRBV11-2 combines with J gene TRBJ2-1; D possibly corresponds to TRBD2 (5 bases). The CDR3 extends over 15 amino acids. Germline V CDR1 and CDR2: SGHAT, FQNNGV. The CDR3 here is CASSVEWENYNEQFF. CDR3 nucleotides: TGTGCCAGCAGCGTAGAGTGGGAGAACTACAATGAGCAGTTCTTC. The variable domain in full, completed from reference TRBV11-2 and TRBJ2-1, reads EAGVAQSPRYKIIEKRQSVAFWCNPISGHATLYWYQQILGQGPKLLIQFQNNGVVDDSQLPKDRFSAERLKGVDSTLKIQPAKLEDSAVYLCASSVEWENYNEQFFGPGTRLTVL.

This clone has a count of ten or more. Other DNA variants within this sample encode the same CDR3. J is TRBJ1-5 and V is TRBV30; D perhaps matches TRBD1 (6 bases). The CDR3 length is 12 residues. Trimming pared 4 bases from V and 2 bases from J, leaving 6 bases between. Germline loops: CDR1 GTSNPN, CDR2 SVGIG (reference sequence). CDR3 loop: CAWNRGNQPQHF. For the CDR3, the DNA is TGTGCCTGGAACAGGGGCAATCAGCCCCAGCATTTT.

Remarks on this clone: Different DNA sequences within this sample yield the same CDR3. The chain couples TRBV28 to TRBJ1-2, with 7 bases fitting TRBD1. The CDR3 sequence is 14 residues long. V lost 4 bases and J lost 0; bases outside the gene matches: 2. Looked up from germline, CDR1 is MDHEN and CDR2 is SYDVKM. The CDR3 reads CASSSGQANYGYTF. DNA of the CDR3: TGTGCCAGCAGTTCCGGACAGGCTAACTATGGCTACACCTTC.

CDR3 amino acids: CASSQDGQAPYEQYF. The CDR3 DNA follows: TGCGCCAGCAGCCAAGATGGCCAAGCGCCCTACGAGCAGTACTTC. The genes are TRBV4-3 and TRBJ2-7, with D unclear. The V end lost 0 bases, the J end lost 2 bases, and 11 bases lay between the germline ends. CDR1 is LGHNA and CDR2 is YSLEER in the germline V gene. CDR3 length: 15 amino acids.

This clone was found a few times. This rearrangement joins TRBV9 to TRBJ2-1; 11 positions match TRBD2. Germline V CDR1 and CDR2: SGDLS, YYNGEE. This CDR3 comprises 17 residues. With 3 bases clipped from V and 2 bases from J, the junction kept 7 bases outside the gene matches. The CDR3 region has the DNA TGTGCCAGCAGCGCTCCGGGACTAGCGGCAACCTACAATGAGCAGTTCTTC. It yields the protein CASSAPGLAATYNEQFF.

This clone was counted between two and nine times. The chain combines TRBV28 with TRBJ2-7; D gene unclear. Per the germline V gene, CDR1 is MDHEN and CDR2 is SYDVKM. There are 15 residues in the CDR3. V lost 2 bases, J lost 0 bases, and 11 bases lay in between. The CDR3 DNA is TGTGCCAGCAGTTTAATTGGCGGTAGCTCCTACGAGCAGTACTTC. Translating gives CASSLIGGSSYEQYF.

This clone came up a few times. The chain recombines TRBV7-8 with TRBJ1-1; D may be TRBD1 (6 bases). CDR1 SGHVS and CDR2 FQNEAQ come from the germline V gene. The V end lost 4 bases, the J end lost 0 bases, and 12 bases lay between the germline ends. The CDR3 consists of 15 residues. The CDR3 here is CASSSRTAMNTEAFF. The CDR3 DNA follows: TGTGCCAGCAGCTCTAGGACAGCCATGAACACTGAAGCTTTCTTT.

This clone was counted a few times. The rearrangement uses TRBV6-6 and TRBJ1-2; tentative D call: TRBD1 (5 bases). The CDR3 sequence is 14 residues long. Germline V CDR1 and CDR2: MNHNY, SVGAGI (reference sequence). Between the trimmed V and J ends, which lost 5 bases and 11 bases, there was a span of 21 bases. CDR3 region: CASSVAPTATPYTF. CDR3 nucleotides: TGTGCCAGCAGTGTTGCCCCGACAGCCACCCCGTACACCTTC.

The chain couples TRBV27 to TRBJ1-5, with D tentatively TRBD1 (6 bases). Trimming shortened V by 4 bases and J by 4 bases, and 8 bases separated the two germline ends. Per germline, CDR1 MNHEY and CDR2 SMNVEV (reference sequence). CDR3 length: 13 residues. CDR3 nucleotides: TGTGCCAGCAGTTGGGACACTAATCAGCCCCAGCATTTT. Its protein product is CASSWDTNQPQHF.

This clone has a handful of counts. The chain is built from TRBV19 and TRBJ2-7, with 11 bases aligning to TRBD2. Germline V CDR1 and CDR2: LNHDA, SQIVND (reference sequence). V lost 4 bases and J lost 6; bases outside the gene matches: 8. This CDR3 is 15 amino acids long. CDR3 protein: CASSRAGTSGIEQYF. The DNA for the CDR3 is TGTGCCAGTAGTAGAGCCGGGACTAGCGGCATCGAGCAGTACTTC.

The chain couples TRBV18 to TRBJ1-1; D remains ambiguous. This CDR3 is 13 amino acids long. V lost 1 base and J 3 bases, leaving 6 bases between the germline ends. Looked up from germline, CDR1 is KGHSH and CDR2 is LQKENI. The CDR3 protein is CASSPRADTEAFF. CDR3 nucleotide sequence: TGTGCCAGCTCACCACGGGCAGACACTGAAGCTTTCTTT.